This TCR beta chain was profiled in a study of cytotoxic CD8 clonotypes in ibrutinib-treated CLL listed by TCRdb under 2021. Regarding the study in general: The cohort included around 15 treatment-naive and ten to eleven relapsed/refractory patients; approximately 17 were IGHV unmutated. Responses were partial in around 25 patients and complete in 2; after median about 68 months follow-up, about 14 stayed in remission and 12 progressed. Samples at response were collected after a median of about 13 months of treatment, with a range of about 6 to 40 months. On average, each sample had roughly 230,000 productive templates and roughly 95,000 productive rearrangements. Of the approximately 94 people in the trial, roughly 27 had longitudinal samples available. Cryopreserved peripheral blood mononuclear cells were collected at three points: before therapy, at response, and at either sustained remission or disease progression. Every remission and progressive disease sample was obtained while ibrutinib was still being received by the patients. Beyond this particular receptor, the publication reports: Public clonotypes were found to be uncommon and were observed to contract or remain stable during treatment; the increase in clonality was shown to reflect expansion of private clonotypes at ibrutinib response. Baseline clonality exceeded that of age-matched healthy donors and correlated strongly with circulating CD8+ T-cell counts. Sampling times were not matched between sustained-remission and progressing patients, and lymph node repertoires were not studied. At ibrutinib response clonality went up, during sustained remission it held steady, and at progression it dropped back toward baseline.

With respect to this clone: Its target antigen remains unknown. No clone much larger than this one lies a single base away; base qualities are absent.

Each clonotype received, on average, 10x coverage in deep resolution sequencing performed on a MiSeq, where the target depth lay between 1 in 1 million and 1 in 200,000 T cells. TCR beta libraries were generated with the immunoSEQ hsTCRB Kit. As for the authors' bioinformatics: Data were analyzed with ImmunoSEQ Data Assistant and ImmunoSEQ Analyzer, with V, D and J genes assigned per IMGT definitions. Clonality, which ranges from 0 to 1, was calculated by subtracting the normalized Shannon entropy of productive rearrangement frequencies from one. Only overrepresented clonotypes making up at least 0.05% of the repertoire of each patient were included in the public clonotype analysis. Approximately 12 age-matched healthy donor repertoires from immuneACCESS were used as controls for clonality. Sourced from immuneACCESS, this table was stored by TCRdb with only in-frame sequences that have V and J called. A share of the clones is absent; for the studies checked, an unresolved V gene accounts for under half, and the remainder has no known explanation. The DNA gave D and trimming, while V, J and clone size come from that table. The sample data list 250,000 to 350,000 clones, and approximately 79% of these were observed just once. Of the sample, around 5.3% is held by the ten largest clones.

V ends up 4 bases short and J 1 base short, with an unmatched junction base count of 6. Reading the germline V gene gives CDR1 SGHDT and CDR2 YYEEEE. The CDR3 spans 15 residues, from the cysteine through the phenylalanine. Solely the CDR3 DNA is kept, with 45 bases framed from the first base. The time point label here, explained by the study, means: progressive disease on ibrutinib. For TCR beta library preparation, around 2 micrograms of genomic DNA were isolated from cryopreserved PBMCs. Longitudinal blood samples from CLL patients on ibrutinib monotherapy underwent high-throughput TCR beta sequencing. The patients were enrolled in a single-center, open-label phase 2 trial of ibrutinib monotherapy.

This clonotype was obtained from a human donor with chronic lymphocytic leukemia. The sequence links TRBV5-6 to TRBJ2-7, and TRBD1 aligns with 9 junction nucleotides. The specimen was PBMCs, collected at disease progression, from a patient treated with ibrutinib. The CDR3 here reads CASSLAQGASYEQYF. In nucleotides, the sequence is TGTGCCAGCAGCCTGGCACAGGGGGCTTCCTACGAGCAGTACTTC.